One and the same sample provided the 28 T cell receptor beta chains below, sequenced in a study of blood T cell repertoires in COVID-19. The table came from immunoSEQ multiplex PCR; TCRdb's copy has only in-frame clones and leaves some out. The sample lists around 80,000 clones; around 83% were seen once. The sequencing input was peripheral blood. These receptors were taken from a human donor in a cohort sampled during active COVID-19.

Turning to this clone: The same CDR3 is also encoded by other DNA sequences in this sample. This chain joins TRBV4-1 and TRBJ2-7, with TRBD1 as a possible D gene (6 bases). V was pared by 1 base and J by 4 bases, with 8 bases between. This CDR3 region has 13 residues. Looked up from germline, CDR1 is MGHRA and CDR2 is YSYEKL. CDR3 DNA sequence: TGCGCCAGCAGCCAAGGAGGGGGTTACGAGCAGTACTTC. The encoded protein is CASSQGGGYEQYF.

J is TRBJ2-1 and V is TRBV19; 7 positions agree with TRBD2. Trimming at V came to 4 bases and at J to 0 bases, leaving 9 bases not matched to a gene. There are 17 residues in the CDR3. The germline gives CDR1 LNHDA, CDR2 SQIVND (reference sequence). CDR3 region: CASSTPPGLSSYNEQFF. For the CDR3, the DNA is TGTGCCAGTAGTACACCACCGGGACTATCCTCCTACAATGAGCAGTTCTTC.

This chain joins TRBV4-1 and TRBJ2-1, with a possible D match to TRBD2 (6 bases). V was pared by 0 bases and J by 8 bases, with 17 bases between. The germline V gene has CDR1 MGHRA and CDR2 YSYEKL. This CDR3 is built from 16 residues. The CDR3 region has the DNA TGCGCCAGCAGCCAAGAGGCCAGGGAGCGGGTTTATGAGCAGTTCTTC. Translation: CASSQEARERVYEQFF.

The chain joins TRBV18 to TRBJ2-7; TRBD2 matches 10 bases. The CDR3 has 15 residues. Per the germline V gene, CDR1 is KGHSH and CDR2 is LQKENI. V was clipped by 3 bases and J by 2 bases; unmatched bases: 4. CDR3 protein: CASSPGLAGAYEQYF. CDR3 nucleotides: TGTGCCAGCTCACCCGGCCTAGCGGGAGCCTACGAGCAGTACTTC.

This chain joins TRBV15 and TRBJ1-2; TRBD1 matches 11 bases. The CDR3 length is 15 residues. Germline V CDR1 and CDR2: LNHNV, YYDKDF (reference sequence). V dropped 9 bases and J dropped 7; count of bases not matched to a gene: 13. The CDR3 DNA sequence: TGTGCCACAAGAACCGGGACAGGGGGTGCGAGTGGCTACACCTTC. Translated: CATRTGTGGASGYTF.

V and J are TRBV5-1 and TRBJ1-4; TRBD1 matches at 9 bases. V trimming: 0 bases; J trimming: 2 bases; junction bases outside the gene matches: 5. This CDR3 contains 17 residues. CDR1 and CDR2 (germline): SGHRS, YFSETQ. The CDR3: CASSLGQGGRTNEKLFF. In nucleotides, the CDR3 is TGCGCCAGCAGCTTGGGACAGGGGGGTCGGACTAATGAAAAACTGTTTTTT.

The chain joins TRBV24-1 to TRBJ1-2; 7 bases match TRBD1. V lost 3 bases and J lost 8; bases outside the gene matches: 8. CDR3 length: 14 amino acids. Germline V gives CDR1 KGHDR, CDR2 SFDVKD. The chain's CDR3 is CATSDPGTAGGYTF. For the CDR3, the DNA is TGTGCCACCAGTGATCCCGGGACAGCAGGCGGCTACACCTTC.

V gene TRBV7-9 combines with J gene TRBJ1-2; TRBD1 aligns across 8 bases. Germline-derived CDR1 and CDR2 are SEHNR and FQNEAQ (reference sequence). J gave up 4 bases and V 5 bases, and 12 bases lay outside the gene matches. CDR3 length: 16 amino acids. The chain's CDR3 is CASSPLRTGPLYGYTF. The CDR3 nucleotides read TGTGCCAGCAGCCCCCTCCGGACAGGGCCACTCTATGGCTACACCTTC.

The chain couples TRBV15 to TRBJ2-5; possible D gene TRBD1, 5 bases. The CDR3 totals 16 residues. The germline V and J ends were trimmed by 1 base and 1 base, with 13 bases remaining between them. CDR1 is LNHNV, CDR2 YYDKDF, per germline (reference sequence). In DNA form, the CDR3 reads TGTGCCACCAGCAGAGGTGGGGCCTTGGGCCAAGAGACCCAGTACTTC. Amino acid sequence: CATSRGGALGQETQYF.

V gene TRBV19 combines with J gene TRBJ1-4; possible D gene TRBD1, 5 bases. Germline V gene lookup returns CDR1 LNHDA and CDR2 SQIVND (reference sequence). V was shortened by 3 bases and J by 6 bases, with 11 bases between the two germline ends. The CDR3 contains 14 residues. CDR3 in amino acids: CASSIPGGDEKLFF. The CDR3 DNA is TGTGCCAGTAGTATCCCCGGGGGGGATGAAAAACTGTTTTTT.

This clone has just a few counts. The V and J genes are TRBV9 and TRBJ2-7, with a possible D match to TRBD2 (5 bases). The CDR3 totals 15 residues. CDR1 is SGDLS, CDR2 YYNGEE, per germline. V shed 4 bases and J shed 1 base, with 15 bases lying between them. The CDR3 loop reads CASSPEGWSSYEQYF. The DNA for the CDR3 is TGTGCCAGCAGCCCAGAGGGCTGGAGTTCCTACGAGCAGTACTTC.

This clone was observed a few times. The V call is TRBV9, the J call TRBJ1-5; D not resolved. CDR1 is SGDLS and CDR2 is YYNGEE in the germline V gene. The CDR3 covers 13 residues. Trimming removed 0 bases at V and 3 bases at J, with 4 bases between. The CDR3 bases are TGTGCCAGCAGCGTAGGTAACAATCAGCCCCAGCATTTT. It yields the protein CASSVGNNQPQHF.

The J gene is TRBJ1-4, the V gene TRBV3-1 (or the pseudogene TRBV3-2), with unresolved D. Between the trimmed V and J ends, which lost 3 bases and 4 bases, there was a span of 12 bases. The CDR3 contains 15 residues. The germline V gene encodes CDR1 LGHDT and CDR2 YNNKEL (reference sequence). The DNA for the CDR3 is TGTGCCAGCAGCCATCATGCACAGATTAATGAAAAACTGTTTTTT. This translates into CASSHHAQINEKLFF.

This clone was seen more than once but under ten times. The gene calls are TRBV5-1 and TRBJ2-1, with D possibly matching TRBD1 (6 bases). Germline assignment: CDR1 SGHRS and CDR2 YFSETQ. V lost 4 bases to trimming and J lost 2 bases, with 22 bases between them. This CDR3 region has 18 residues. The CDR3 region is CASSPKGQKFSTYNEQFF. CDR3 sequence (DNA): TGCGCCAGCAGCCCTAAAGGACAGAAATTTTCGACCTACAATGAGCAGTTCTTC.

This rearrangement joins TRBV2 to TRBJ1-1; tentatively, D is TRBD1 (6 bases). Germline CDR1 SNHLY, CDR2 FYNNEI. The V end was cut by 7 bases, the J end by 5 bases, with 17 bases between. CDR3 size: 14 residues. The DNA of the CDR3 is TGTGCCAGCACCCTAGGACAGCTCTGGACTGAAGCTTTCTTT. The encoded protein is CASTLGQLWTEAFF. The variable domain in full, with the rest retrieved from reference TRBV2 and TRBJ1-1, is EPEVTQTPSHQVTQMGQEVILRCVPISNHLYFYWYRQILGQKVEFLVSFYNNEISEKSEIFDDQFSVERPDGSNFTLKIRSTKLEDSAMYFCASTLGQLWTEAFFGQGTRLTVV.

The rearrangement links TRBV11-2 to TRBJ1-1; weak D call: TRBD1 (6 bases). Germline V CDR1 and CDR2: SGHAT, FQNNGV. This CDR3 is 14 amino acids long. Trimming removed 6 bases at V and 4 bases at J, with 15 bases between. This CDR3 is CASSPTQGSTEAFF. The CDR3 nucleotides are TGTGCCAGCAGTCCTACACAGGGTAGCACTGAAGCTTTCTTT.

This chain links TRBV11-2 with TRBJ2-5; 14 bases map to TRBD2. The germline V gene has CDR1 SGHAT and CDR2 FQNNGV. The ends lost 4 bases at V and 4 bases at J; junction bases unmatched: 5. The CDR3 spans 16 residues. The DNA for the CDR3 is TGTGCCAGCAGCTCAGGACTAGCGGGAGGTGGAGAGACCCAGTACTTC. This encodes CASSSGLAGGGETQYF.

The chain has TRBV30 and TRBJ2-1; 11 bases line up with TRBD2. This CDR3 is built from 17 residues. The germline CDR1 and CDR2 sequences are GTSNPN and SVGIG (reference sequence). V trimming: 0 bases; J trimming: 6 bases; junction bases outside the gene matches: 10. The CDR3 DNA sequence: TGTGCCTGGAGTGTACCGGCTAGCGGGGGGCGCCGCAATGAGCAGTTCTTC. This translates into CAWSVPASGGRRNEQFF.

The chain has TRBV5-1 and TRBJ2-7, with TRBD1 identical over 8 bases. The V gene end was trimmed by 4 bases and the J gene end by 4 bases; junction bases not matched to a gene: 7. This CDR3 has 14 amino acids. Germline V lookup: CDR1 SGHRS, CDR2 YFSETQ. The CDR3 is CASSMDRAGYEQYF. The CDR3 DNA follows: TGCGCCAGCAGCATGGACAGGGCAGGATACGAGCAGTACTTC. Full variable domain (missing parts from reference TRBV5-1 and TRBJ2-7): KAGVTQTPRYLIKTRGQQVTLSCSPISGHRSVSWYQQTPGQGLQFLFEYFSETQRNKGNFPGRFSGRQFSNSRSEMNVSTLELGDSALYLCASSMDRAGYEQYFGPGTRLTVT.

This chain connects TRBV28 to TRBJ2-5; 8 nucleotides agree with TRBD2. Trimming removed 4 bases from V and 1 base from J; junction bases left unmatched: 2. The CDR3 is 14 residues long. Germline assignment: CDR1 MDHEN and CDR2 SYDVKM. The CDR3 sequence is CASSSGGVQETQYF. In DNA, the CDR3 is TGTGCCAGCAGTTCGGGGGGGGTCCAAGAGACCCAGTACTTC.

This chain connects TRBV7-9 to TRBJ2-2; 10 nucleotides agree with TRBD2. The junction had 7 bases not matched to a gene; V was cut back by 5 bases and J by 7 bases. Per germline, CDR1 SEHNR and CDR2 FQNEAQ (reference sequence). CDR3 size: 15 residues. CDR3 in DNA: TGTGCCAGCAGCGAACGACTAGCGGGCCTCGGGGAGCTGTTTTTT. This translates into CASSERLAGLGELFF.

The rearrangement uses TRBV28 and TRBJ2-7, with TRBD2 matching over 13 bases. The CDR3 sequence is 16 residues long. Germline V gene sequence: CDR1 MDHEN, CDR2 SYDVKM. J lost 2 bases, V lost 5 bases, and 6 bases had no gene match. The chain's CDR3 is CASSPTGLAGAYEQYF. The CDR3 DNA is TGTGCCAGCAGTCCTACCGGACTAGCGGGAGCCTACGAGCAGTACTTC.

This chain links TRBV27 with TRBJ2-3, with 7 bases fitting TRBD2. Germline CDR1 and CDR2: MNHEY and SMNVEV (reference sequence). V lost 4 bases to trimming and J lost 1 base; unmatched junction nucleotides: 8. The CDR3 loop spans 16 amino acids. The CDR3 nucleotides are TGTGCCAGCAGTTATTGGCGGGGGAAGGGCACAGATACGCAGTATTTT. Its protein product is CASSYWRGKGTDTQYF.

This rearrangement joins TRBV27 to TRBJ1-5; 8 bases are shared with TRBD1. J lost 7 bases, V lost 6 bases, and 8 bases had no gene match. The CDR3 is made up of 14 amino acids. In germline, CDR1 is MNHEY, CDR2 SMNVEV (reference sequence). CDR3 nucleotides: TGTGCCAGCAGATCACAGGGGGAGCGGCAGCCCCAGCATTTT. It yields the protein CASRSQGERQPQHF.

The chain uses TRBV11-2 and TRBJ1-4; D is uncertain. V lost 5 bases, J lost 4 bases, and 11 bases lay in between. The CDR3 extends over 14 amino acids. Germline assignment: CDR1 SGHAT and CDR2 FQNNGV. CDR3 coding DNA: TGTGCCAGCAGCCCGACGGGAAATAATGAAAAACTGTTTTTT. Its protein is CASSPTGNNEKLFF. Combining the CDR3 with reference TRBV11-2 and TRBJ1-4 gives the whole variable domain EAGVAQSPRYKIIEKRQSVAFWCNPISGHATLYWYQQILGQGPKLLIQFQNNGVVDDSQLPKDRFSAERLKGVDSTLKIQPAKLEDSAVYLCASSPTGNNEKLFFGSGTQLSVL.

The chain uses TRBV27 and TRBJ2-3, with 7 bases that match TRBD2. The V gene end was trimmed by 5 bases and the J gene end by 4 bases; junction bases not matched to a gene: 15. The CDR3 length is 17 residues. Germline V gene lookup returns CDR1 MNHEY and CDR2 SMNVEV (reference sequence). The CDR3 sequence: CASSGGGFSRSPDTQYF. DNA for the CDR3: TGTGCCAGCAGTGGGGGGGGATTTAGCCGGTCCCCAGATACGCAGTATTTT.

J is TRBJ2-3 and V is TRBV11-2; 13 bases fit TRBD2. Germline CDR1 is SGHAT and CDR2 is FQNNGV. The junction had 8 bases not matched to a gene; V was cut back by 5 bases and J by 3 bases. This CDR3 is built from 17 residues. The CDR3 reads CASSRRGTSGVTDTQYF. CDR3 coding DNA: TGTGCCAGCAGCCGGCGAGGGACTAGCGGGGTTACAGATACGCAGTATTTT.

Here the CDR3 reads CASSPKWQGRDTQYF. The CDR3 DNA is TGTGCCAGCAGTCCAAAGTGGCAGGGTCGGGATACGCAGTATTTT. This chain connects TRBV28 to TRBJ2-3, with D possibly matching TRBD1 (5 bases). The CDR3 spans 15 residues. In germline, CDR1 is MDHEN, CDR2 SYDVKM. Trimming removed 5 bases from V and 6 bases from J, with 18 bases in between.